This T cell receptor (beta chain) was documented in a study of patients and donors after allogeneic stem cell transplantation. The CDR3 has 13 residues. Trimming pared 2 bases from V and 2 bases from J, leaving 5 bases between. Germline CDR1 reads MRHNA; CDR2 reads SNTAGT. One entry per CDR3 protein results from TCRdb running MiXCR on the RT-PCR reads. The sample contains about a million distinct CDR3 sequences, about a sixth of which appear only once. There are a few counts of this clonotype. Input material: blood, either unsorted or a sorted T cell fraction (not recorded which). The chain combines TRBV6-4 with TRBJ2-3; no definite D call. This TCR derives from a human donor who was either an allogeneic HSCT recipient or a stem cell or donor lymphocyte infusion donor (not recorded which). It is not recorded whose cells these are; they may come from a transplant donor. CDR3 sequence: CASSDGPTDTQYF. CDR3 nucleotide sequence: TGTGCCAGCAGTGACGGCCCCACAGATACGCAGTATTTT.